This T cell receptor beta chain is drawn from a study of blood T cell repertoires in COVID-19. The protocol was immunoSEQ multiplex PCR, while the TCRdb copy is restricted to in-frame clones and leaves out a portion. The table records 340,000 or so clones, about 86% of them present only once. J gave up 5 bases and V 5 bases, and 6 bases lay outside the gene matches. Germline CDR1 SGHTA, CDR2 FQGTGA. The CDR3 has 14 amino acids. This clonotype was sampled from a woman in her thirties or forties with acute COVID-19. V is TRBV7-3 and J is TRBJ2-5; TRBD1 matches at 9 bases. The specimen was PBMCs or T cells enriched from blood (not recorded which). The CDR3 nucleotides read TGTGCCAGCAGCCCCACAGGGGGCACGGAGACCCAGTACTTC. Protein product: CASSPTGGTETQYF. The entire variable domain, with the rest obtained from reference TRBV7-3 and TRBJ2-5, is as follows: GAGVSQTPSNKVTEKGKYVELRCDPISGHTALYWYRQSLGQGPEFLIYFQGTGAADDSGLPNDRFFAVRPEGSVSTLKIQRTERGDSAVYLCASSPTGGTETQYFGPGTRLLVL.